A single TCR beta chain is shown here with its context. Its antigen remains unidentified. The CDR3 consists of 14 residues. CDR1 and CDR2 (germline): LGHDT, YNNKEL (reference sequence). This specimen comes from a study of T cells expressing NK-cell markers. General observations from the study: Researchers report these clonotypes also headed the CD3+CD56-NKG2C+ fraction in several donors.

TCRdb re-analyzed the 5' RACE reads; it lists each CDR3 protein once, without DNA. The data show some 600,000 distinct CDR3 sequences, and the top ten clones hold less than 4.5%. The sample consisted of blood T cells: a sorted CD56 or NKG2C T cell subset, CD4+ or CD8+ T cells, or bulk PBMC T cells (not recorded which). The origin of this receptor is a man younger than 35 in good health. The chain couples TRBV3-1 to TRBJ1-1. CDR3 sequence: CASSQDLSRHEAFF.